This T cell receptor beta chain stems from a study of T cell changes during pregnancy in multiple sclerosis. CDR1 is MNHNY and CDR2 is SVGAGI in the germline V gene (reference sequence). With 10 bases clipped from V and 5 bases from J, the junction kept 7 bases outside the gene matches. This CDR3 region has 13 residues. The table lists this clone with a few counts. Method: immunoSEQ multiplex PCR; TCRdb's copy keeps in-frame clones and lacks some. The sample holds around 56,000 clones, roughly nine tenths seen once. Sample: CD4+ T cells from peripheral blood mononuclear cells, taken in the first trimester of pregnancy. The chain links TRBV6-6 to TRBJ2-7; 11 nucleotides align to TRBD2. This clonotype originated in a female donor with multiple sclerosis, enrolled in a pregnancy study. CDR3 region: CATQVSGGDEQYF. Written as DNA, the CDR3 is TGTGCCACACAAGTTAGCGGGGGGGACGAGCAGTACTTC.